Listed below are T cell receptor beta chains from one sample, sequenced in a study of blood T cell repertoires in COVID-19. Data came from immunoSEQ multiplex PCR; TCRdb stores just in-frame clones and leaves some out. This sample has some 120,000 clones, with roughly nine tenths found just once. Input material: peripheral blood. The source of these receptors is a man between 60 and 75 years old with COVID-19, enrolled during active disease. The CDR3 runs from the conserved cysteine through the conserved F or W. A D gene is named only where the DNA matches it firmly. Rows may omit the clone size; those that give it use once, few, many or a size class.

d_call j_call clone_size v_call cdr3_length cdr3_nt cdr3_aa
TRBD2 TRBJ2-7 - TRBV20-1 10 TGCAGTGCTAGCGGGGGGGAGCAGTACTTC CSASGGEQYF
TRBD1 TRBJ2-7 once TRBV18 15 TGTGCCAGCCACTCTACGGGGACAGGGGGTTACGAGCAGTACTTC CASHSTGTGGYEQYF
TRBD1 TRBJ2-7 - TRBV7-3 15 TGTGCCAGCAGCTTGACAGGGGCTATCTCCTACGAGCAGTACTTC CASSLTGAISYEQYF
- TRBJ1-2 - TRBV7-3 15 TGTGCCAGCAGCTTAACTTCGGCAGGGGATCATGGCTACACCTTC CASSLTSAGDHGYTF
- TRBJ2-7 - TRBV5-1 14 TGCGCCAGCAGCTTGGGGACAGCAGGCTACGAGCAGTACTTC CASSLGTAGYEQYF
TRBD1 TRBJ2-7 - TRBV28 18 TGTGCCAGCAGTTTACCCCCTTTGGGACAGGTCACCTTCTACGAGCAGTACTTC CASSLPPLGQVTFYEQYF
- TRBJ2-3 - TRBV5-1 15 TGCGCCAGCAAATCACAGGGCATGAGCACAGATACGCAGTATTTT CASKSQGMSTDTQYF
TRBD2 TRBJ2-3 - TRBV5-1 18 TGCGCCAGCAGCTCGCCCTTCGTTGCTAGCGGGAGGGGAGATACGCAGTATTTT CASSSPFVASGRGDTQYF
TRBD1 TRBJ1-1 - TRBV19 17 TGTGCCAGTAGTACACCGGGACAGGGCCTCCCGAACACTGAAGCTTTCTTT CASSTPGQGLPNTEAFF
- TRBJ2-1 - TRBV2 11 TGTGCCAGCCCGGGGATCAATGAGCAGTTCTTC CASPGINEQFF
TRBD2 TRBJ2-2 - TRBV5-1 14 TGCGCCAGCGGACTAGCGGGAGCAGATGGGGAGCTGTTTTTT CASGLAGADGELFF
- TRBJ2-7 - TRBV2 14 TGTGCCAGCAGTGATTACGGTGAGGTGGGCGAGCAGTACTTC CASSDYGEVGEQYF
TRBD2 TRBJ2-5 - TRBV19 14 TGTGCCAGTAGTGCACTAGCGGAGCAAGAGACCCAGTACTTC CASSALAEQETQYF
- TRBJ2-7 - TRBV21-1 16 TGTGCCAGCAGCCCTCCAGGGCAGGGAAGTTCCTACGAGCAGTACTTC CASSPPGQGSSYEQYF
TRBD1 TRBJ1-5 - TRBV19 16 TGTGCCAGTACCACGAGACAGGGCCCTAGCAATCAGCCCCAGCATTTT CASTTRQGPSNQPQHF
TRBD2 TRBJ2-7 - TRBV5-1 14 TGCGCCAGCAGCTTGGGCGGGAGGGGCAACGAGCAGTACTTC CASSLGGRGNEQYF
TRBD1 TRBJ1-3 - TRBV11-3 19 TGTGCCAGCAGCCCGCTCCCTCGGACAGGGGCCGAATTTGGAAACACCATATATTTT CASSPLPRTGAEFGNTIYF
TRBD2 TRBJ2-7 - TRBV18 16 TGTGCCAGCTCACAACTAGCGGGAGGGATCTCCTACGAGCAGTACTTC CASSQLAGGISYEQYF
TRBD2 TRBJ2-7 - TRBV7-3 14 TGTGCCAGCAGCCTTCAGGGAGGGCCCTACGAGCAGTACTTC CASSLQGGPYEQYF
TRBD2 TRBJ2-7 - TRBV4-1 15 TGCGCCAGCAGCCTCAATAGCGGGGGCTCCTACGAGCAGTACTTC CASSLNSGGSYEQYF
TRBD1 TRBJ2-7 - TRBV9 16 TGTGCCAGCAGCGTGGGTGCGACAGGGGGCACCTACGAGCAGTACTTC CASSVGATGGTYEQYF
TRBD2 TRBJ2-7 few TRBV9 14 TGTGCCAGCAGCCCCCGACTAGCGTCCTACGAGCAGTACTTC CASSPRLASYEQYF
- TRBJ1-1 - TRBV5-1 13 TGCGCCAGCAGCTTGGGGGGCCGAAGTGTAGCTTTCTTT CASSLGGRSVAFF
TRBD1 TRBJ1-5 - TRBV15 15 TGTGCCACCAGCAGGGGAGCAGGGGGCGGTCAGCCCCAGCATTTT CATSRGAGGGQPQHF
- TRBJ2-7 - TRBV4-3 17 TGCGCCAGCAGCCAGTCATTCAGTGGAGGGGCGGGTTACGAGCAGTACTTC CASSQSFSGGAGYEQYF
- TRBJ2-3 - TRBV3-1/TRBV3-2 16 TGTGCCAGCAGCCGGATCAGGACAAGAAACACAGATACGCAGTATTTT CASSRIRTRNTDTQYF
TRBD1 TRBJ1-2 - TRBV6-5 14 TGTGCCAGCTTCAGGGGGGCCACTAACTATGGCTACACCTTC CASFRGATNYGYTF
- TRBJ2-5 - TRBV7-6 13 TGTGCCACGCGAACACTAGCCGGGGAGACCCAGTACTTC CATRTLAGETQYF
- TRBJ1-6 - TRBV5-6 16 TGTGCCAGCAGCTCCCTCCTGAGCTCCTATAATTCACCCCTCCACTTT CASSSLLSSYNSPLHF
TRBD1 TRBJ1-1 - TRBV28 13 TGTGCCAGCAGTTCCGGGACAGGAGGAGAAGCTTTCTTT CASSSGTGGEAFF
- TRBJ1-5 - TRBV7-8 15 TGTGCCAGCAGCTTAGCGCGGCCAGCCAATCAGCCCCAGCATTTT CASSLARPANQPQHF
- TRBJ1-2 - TRBV6-5 15 TGTGCCAGCAGTTACTCTGGCAGGGCTCGCTATGGCTACACCTTC CASSYSGRARYGYTF
TRBD2 TRBJ2-1 - TRBV5-1 15 TGCGCCAGCAGCTTAGCGGGGATTACCTACAATGAGCAGTTCTTC CASSLAGITYNEQFF
TRBD2 TRBJ2-1 - TRBV7-2 15 TGTGCCAGCAGCCCCTGGACTAGCGCCAACAATGAGCAGTTCTTC CASSPWTSANNEQFF
- TRBJ1-1 - TRBV12-3/TRBV12-4 13 TGTGCCAGCAGTTCGACAGGTTTCACTGAAGCTTTCTTT CASSSTGFTEAFF
- TRBJ2-1 - TRBV5-1 13 TGCGCCAGCAGCTTGCAGGGGAATGGGGAGCAGTTCTTC CASSLQGNGEQFF
- TRBJ2-2 - TRBV24-1 16 TGTGCCACCAGTGATTTGGGGACTTTAAACACCGGGGAGCTGTTTTTT CATSDLGTLNTGELFF
TRBD2 TRBJ2-5 - TRBV2 13 TGTGCCAGCAGTGGGGGCGGGAGAGAGACCCAGTACTTC CASSGGGRETQYF
- TRBJ2-1 - TRBV24-1 15 TGTGCCACCAGTCCGACAGGTGAGGGGCAATATGAGCAGTTCTTC CATSPTGEGQYEQFF
- TRBJ2-7 - TRBV5-1 13 TGCGCCAGCAGCGTATGGACTGGTTACGAGCAGTACTTC CASSVWTGYEQYF
- TRBJ2-1 once TRBV2 14 TGTGCCAGCACCCCCGGGTCCTCCTACAATGAGCAGTTCTTC CASTPGSSYNEQFF
TRBD1 TRBJ2-1 - TRBV10-2 15 TGCGCCAGCAGTGAGTCAACGGACAGGTCCAATGAGCAGTTCTTC CASSESTDRSNEQFF
TRBD1 TRBJ2-2 - TRBV28 17 TGTGCCAGCAGCTTCAGGGTGACAGGGGGCGCTCCCGGGGAGCTGTTTTTT CASSFRVTGGAPGELFF
- TRBJ1-2 - TRBV19 13 TGTGCCAGTAGTATCGGGGGGGTTCTTGGCTACACCTTC CASSIGGVLGYTF
- TRBJ1-1 - TRBV6-6 12 TGTGCCAGCAGTCCAGGGGACACTGAAGCTTTCTTT CASSPGDTEAFF
TRBD2 TRBJ2-5 - TRBV2 15 TGTGCCAGCAATGTTCGACTAGCGGACCAAGAGACCCAGTACTTC CASNVRLADQETQYF
TRBD1 TRBJ1-4 - TRBV28 18 TGTGCCAGCAGTCCCCCAGGACAGGGAACGGCAACTAATGAAAAACTGTTTTTT CASSPPGQGTATNEKLFF
TRBD1 TRBJ1-3 - TRBV7-9 15 TGTGCCAGCAGCTTAAACAGGGGATTGGGAAACACCATATATTTT CASSLNRGLGNTIYF
- TRBJ2-5 - TRBV3-1/TRBV3-2 14 TGTGCCAGCAGCCAAGAATCGCGGAGGGAGACCCAGTACTTC CASSQESRRETQYF
- TRBJ2-2 - TRBV7-9 12 TGTGCCAGCAGCCGTGACACCGGGGAGCTGTTTTTT CASSRDTGELFF
TRBD2 TRBJ2-1 few TRBV19 14 TGTGCCAGTAGTATTGGGGACTATGACAATGAGCAGTTCTTC CASSIGDYDNEQFF
TRBD2 TRBJ2-3 - TRBV10-3 11 TGCGCTAGCGGGAGCACAGATACGCAGTATTTT CASGSTDTQYF
TRBD2 TRBJ2-3 - TRBV18 18 TGTGCCAGCTCACCACCGGATCATCGGGAGGACCGCACAGATACGCAGTATTTT CASSPPDHREDRTDTQYF
TRBD1 TRBJ2-3 - TRBV7-8 16 TGTGCCAGCAGCTTCCCCGGACAGGGTGGAAGCGCTACGCAGTATTTT CASSFPGQGGSATQYF